The text below deals with one T cell receptor beta chain. In germline, CDR1 is MGHRA, CDR2 YSYEKL. The CDR3 has 17 amino acids. V lost 1 base and J lost 6, with 21 bases in between. TCRdb's table, derived via immunoSEQ multiplex PCR, lists solely in-frame clones and lacks some. Seen here are about 100,000 clones, 80% to 85% observed once, and the top ten hold about 15%. The sample originates from a study of T cell responses to AZD1222 COVID-19 vaccine. This receptor was taken from an adult in good health. The chain couples TRBV4-1 to TRBJ1-2; D is uncertain. Source: peripheral blood, taken on day 0 of AZD1222 vaccination. The DNA for the CDR3 is TGCGCCAGCAGCCAAGTCGGGGATAGGATTACCCCGGATGGCTACACCTTC. It specifies CASSQVGDRITPDGYTF.